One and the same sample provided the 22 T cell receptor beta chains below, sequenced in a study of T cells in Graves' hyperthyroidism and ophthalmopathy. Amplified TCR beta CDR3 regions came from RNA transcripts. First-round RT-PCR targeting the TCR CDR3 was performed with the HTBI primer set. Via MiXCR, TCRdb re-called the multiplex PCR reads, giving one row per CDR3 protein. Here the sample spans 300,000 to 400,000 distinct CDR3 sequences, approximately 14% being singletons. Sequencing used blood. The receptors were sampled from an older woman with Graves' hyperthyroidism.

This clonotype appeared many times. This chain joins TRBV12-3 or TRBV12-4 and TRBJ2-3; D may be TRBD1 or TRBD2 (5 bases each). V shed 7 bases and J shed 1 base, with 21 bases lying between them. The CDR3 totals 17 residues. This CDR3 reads CASTPGYETTGTDTQYF. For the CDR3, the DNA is TGTGCCAGCACGCCGGGATACGAGACGACAGGCACAGATACGCAGTATTTT.

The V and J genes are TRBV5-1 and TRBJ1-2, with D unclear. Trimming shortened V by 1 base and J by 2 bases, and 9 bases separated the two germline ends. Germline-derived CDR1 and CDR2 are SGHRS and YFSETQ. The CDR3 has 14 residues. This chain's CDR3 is CASSLNAGNYGYTF. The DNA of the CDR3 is TGCGCCAGCAGCTTGAACGCAGGAAACTATGGCTACACCTTC.

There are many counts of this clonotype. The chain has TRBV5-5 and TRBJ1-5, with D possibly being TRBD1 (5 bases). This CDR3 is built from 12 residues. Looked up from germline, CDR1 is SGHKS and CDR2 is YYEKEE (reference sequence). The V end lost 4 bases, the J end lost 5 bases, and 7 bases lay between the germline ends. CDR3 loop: CASSLGDQPQHF. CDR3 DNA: TGTGCCAGCAGCCTAGGGGATCAGCCCCAGCATTTT.

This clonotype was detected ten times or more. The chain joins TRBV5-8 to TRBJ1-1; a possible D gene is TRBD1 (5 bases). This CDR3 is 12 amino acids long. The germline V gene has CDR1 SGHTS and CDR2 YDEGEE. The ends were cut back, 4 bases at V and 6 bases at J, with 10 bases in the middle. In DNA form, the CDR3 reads TGTGCCAGCAGCCCCAGGGACGCTGAAGCTTTCTTT. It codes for CASSPRDAEAFF.

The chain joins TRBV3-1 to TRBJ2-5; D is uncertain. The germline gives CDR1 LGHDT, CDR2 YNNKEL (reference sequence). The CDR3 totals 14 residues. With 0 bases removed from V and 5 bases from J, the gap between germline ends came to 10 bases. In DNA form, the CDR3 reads TGTGCCAGCAGCCAAGATGACGGGTGGGAGACCCAGTACTTC. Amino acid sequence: CASSQDDGWETQYF.

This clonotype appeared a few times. The CDR3 DNA is TGTGCCACCAGCAGAGCCGGCGACTCTGGGGCCAACGTCCTGACTTTC. Protein sequence: CATSRAGDSGANVLTF. V gene TRBV15 combines with J gene TRBJ2-6; no reliable D call. Per germline, CDR1 LNHNV and CDR2 YYDKDF (reference sequence). V was cut by 1 base and J by 0 bases, with 7 bases left in between. This CDR3 region has 16 residues. The full variable domain, its missing parts supplied by reference TRBV15 and TRBJ2-6, is DAMVIQNPRYQVTQFGKPVTLSCSQTLNHNVMYWYQQKSSQAPKLLFHYYDKDFNNEADTPDNFQSRRPNTSFCFLDIRSPGLGDTAMYLCATSRAGDSGANVLTFGAGSRLTVL.

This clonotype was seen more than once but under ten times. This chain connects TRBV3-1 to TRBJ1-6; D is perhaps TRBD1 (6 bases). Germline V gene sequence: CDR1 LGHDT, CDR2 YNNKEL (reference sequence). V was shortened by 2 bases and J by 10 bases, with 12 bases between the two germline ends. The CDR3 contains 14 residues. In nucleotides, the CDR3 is TGTGCCAGCAGCCAAAGCAGGGGTGGCTCACCCCTCCACTTT. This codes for CASSQSRGGSPLHF. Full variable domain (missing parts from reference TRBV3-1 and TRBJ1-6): DTAVSQTPKYLVTQMGNDKSIKCEQNLGHDTMYWYKQDSKKFLKIMFSYNNKELIINETVPNRFSPKSPDKAHLNLHINSLELGDSAVYFCASSQSRGGSPLHFGNGTRLTVT.

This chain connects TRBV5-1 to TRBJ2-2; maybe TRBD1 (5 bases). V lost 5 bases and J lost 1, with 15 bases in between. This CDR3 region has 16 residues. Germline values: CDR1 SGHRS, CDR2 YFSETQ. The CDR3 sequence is CASREMGRLNTGELFF. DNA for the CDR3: TGCGCCAGCAGGGAGATGGGGCGTTTGAACACCGGGGAGCTGTTTTTT.

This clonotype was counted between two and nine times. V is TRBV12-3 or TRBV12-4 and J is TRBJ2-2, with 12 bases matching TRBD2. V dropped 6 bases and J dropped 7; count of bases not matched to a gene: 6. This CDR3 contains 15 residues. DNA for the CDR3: TGTGCCAGCAGCGCTAGCGGGAGGGCCGACGGGGAGCTGTTTTTT. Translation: CASSASGRADGELFF.

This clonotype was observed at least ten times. Here the CDR3 reads CASSWGTSGTNEQYF. The DNA for the CDR3 is TGTGCCAGCAGCTGGGGGACTAGCGGGACTAACGAGCAGTACTTC. V usage is TRBV3-1 and J usage is TRBJ2-7; 13 bases align to TRBD2. Germline V gene data show CDR1 as LGHDT and CDR2 as YNNKEL (reference sequence). The CDR3 spans 15 residues. V gave up 5 bases and J gave up 5 bases; unmatched junction bases: 6.

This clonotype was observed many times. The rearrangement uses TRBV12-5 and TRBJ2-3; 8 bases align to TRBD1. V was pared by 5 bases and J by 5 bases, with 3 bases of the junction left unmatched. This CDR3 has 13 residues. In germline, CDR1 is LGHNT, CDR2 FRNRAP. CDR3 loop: CASGVDRGDTQYF. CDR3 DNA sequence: TGTGCTAGTGGTGTCGACAGGGGAGATACGCAGTATTTT.

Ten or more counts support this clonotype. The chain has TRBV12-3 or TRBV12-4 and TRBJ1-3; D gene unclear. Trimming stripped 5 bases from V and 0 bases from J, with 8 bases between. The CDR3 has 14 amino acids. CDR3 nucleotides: TGTGCCAGCAGTCCGAGTTACTCTGGAAACACCATATATTTT. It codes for CASSPSYSGNTIYF.

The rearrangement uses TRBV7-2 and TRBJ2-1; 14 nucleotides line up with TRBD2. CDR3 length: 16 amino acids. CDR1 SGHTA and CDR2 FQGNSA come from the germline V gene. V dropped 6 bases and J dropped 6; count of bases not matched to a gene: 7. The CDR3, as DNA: TGTGCCAGCAGTCAGGGACTAGCGGGAGTGAGCAATGAGCAGTTCTTC. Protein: CASSQGLAGVSNEQFF.

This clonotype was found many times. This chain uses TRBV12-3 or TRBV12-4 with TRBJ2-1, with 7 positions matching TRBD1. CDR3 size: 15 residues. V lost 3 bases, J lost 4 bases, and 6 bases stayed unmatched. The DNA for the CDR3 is TGTGCCAGCAGTTTGCGACAGGGCGGGTACAATGAGCAGTTCTTC. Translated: CASSLRQGGYNEQFF.

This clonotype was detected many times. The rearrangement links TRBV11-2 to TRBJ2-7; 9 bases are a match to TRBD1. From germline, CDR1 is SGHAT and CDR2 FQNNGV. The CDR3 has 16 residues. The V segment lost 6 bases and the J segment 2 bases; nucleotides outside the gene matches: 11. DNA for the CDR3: TGTGCCAGCAGACCCCTCGGACAGGGGAGGACCTACGAGCAGTACTTC. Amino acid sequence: CASRPLGQGRTYEQYF.

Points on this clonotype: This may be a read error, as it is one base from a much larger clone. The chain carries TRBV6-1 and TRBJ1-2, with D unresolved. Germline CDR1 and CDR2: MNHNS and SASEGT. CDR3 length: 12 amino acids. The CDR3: CGSSGRRTSETF. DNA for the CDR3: TGTGGCAGCAGTGGAAGGAGAACAAGTGAGACCTTC.

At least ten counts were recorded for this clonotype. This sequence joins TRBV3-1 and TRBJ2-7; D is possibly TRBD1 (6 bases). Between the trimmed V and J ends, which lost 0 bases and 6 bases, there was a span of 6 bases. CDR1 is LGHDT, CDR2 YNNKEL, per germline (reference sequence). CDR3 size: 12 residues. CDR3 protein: CASSQDRGEQYF. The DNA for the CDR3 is TGTGCCAGCAGCCAAGACAGGGGCGAGCAGTACTTC.

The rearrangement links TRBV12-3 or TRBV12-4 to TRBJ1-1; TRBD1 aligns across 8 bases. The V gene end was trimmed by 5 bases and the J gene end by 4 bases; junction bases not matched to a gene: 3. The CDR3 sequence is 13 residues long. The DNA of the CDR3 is TGTGCCAGCAGTACAGGGGGGCCCACTGAAGCTTTCTTT. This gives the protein CASSTGGPTEAFF.

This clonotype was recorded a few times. CDR3 coding DNA: TGTGCCAGCAGCTTGAAGGGACTACCTCAATACGAGCAGTACTTC. Amino acids: CASSLKGLPQYEQYF. This chain joins TRBV5-6 and TRBJ2-7, with 7 bases that match TRBD2. In germline, CDR1 is SGHDT, CDR2 YYEEEE. This CDR3 spans 15 amino acids. Unmatched junction bases numbered 8, after V lost 1 base and J lost 4 bases.

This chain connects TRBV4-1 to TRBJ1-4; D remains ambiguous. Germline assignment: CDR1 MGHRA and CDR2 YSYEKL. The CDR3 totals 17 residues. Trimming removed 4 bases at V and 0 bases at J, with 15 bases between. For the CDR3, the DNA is TGCGCCAGCAGCCCACAAAGAATTGTTGCAACTAATGAAAAACTGTTTTTT. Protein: CASSPQRIVATNEKLFF.

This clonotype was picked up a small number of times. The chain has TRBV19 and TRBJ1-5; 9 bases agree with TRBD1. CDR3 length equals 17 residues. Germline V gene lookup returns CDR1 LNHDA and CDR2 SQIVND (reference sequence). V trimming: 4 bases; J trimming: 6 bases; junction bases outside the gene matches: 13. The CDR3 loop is CASSKASGTGWVQPQHF. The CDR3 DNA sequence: TGTGCCAGTAGTAAGGCCTCAGGGACAGGGTGGGTTCAGCCCCAGCATTTT.

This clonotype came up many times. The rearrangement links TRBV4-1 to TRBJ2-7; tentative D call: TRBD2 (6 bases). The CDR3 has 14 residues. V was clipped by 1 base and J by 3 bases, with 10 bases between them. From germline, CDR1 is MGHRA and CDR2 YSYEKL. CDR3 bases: TGCGCCAGCAGCCAAGGGGACTCAAGCTACGAGCAGTACTTC. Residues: CASSQGDSSYEQYF.